This TCR beta chain was retrieved from a study of blood T cell repertoires in COVID-19. In the study overall: Italy, Spain and the United States were the sources of the convalescent and acute COVID-19 samples. PBMCs, B-cell-depleted T cells, or T cells were the source of the cDNA or gDNA that made up the material.

Per the authors' pipeline: Reference gene primer amplification in the assay estimated nucleated cell counts. Sequencing used immunoSEQ multiplex PCR; TCRdb keeps in-frame clones, though not all of them. Clonal size and the V and J genes are those of that table, whereas D and trimming came from the DNA. Of approximately 110,000 clones in the sample, roughly 84% were seen once. Between the trimmed V and J ends, which lost 3 bases and 3 bases, there was a span of 12 bases. CDR1 and CDR2 (germline): MNHEY, SMNVEV (reference sequence). This CDR3 is 15 amino acids long. The chain is built from TRBV27 and TRBJ2-1; D possibly corresponds to TRBD2 (6 bases). This TCR was recovered from a woman aged 80 or older with active or convalescent COVID-19. The sample consisted of peripheral blood. In nucleotides, the CDR3 is TGTGCCAGCAGTTTGGAGGGCGGGCACTACAATGAGCAGTTCTTC. This encodes CASSLEGGHYNEQFF.